This T cell receptor beta chain was identified in a study of Ad26.COV2.S vaccination and SARS-CoV-2 variants. Across the whole study: The COV1001 Ad26.COV2.S trial arm included the donor.

To note about this clone: No antigen is known for it. At one end, the junction sequence differs from germline, possibly due to a read error.

Study conclusions and caveats: Reportedly, spike-specific CD8+ and CD4+ T cell responses achieved substantial breadth once vaccination had taken place. Possibly, TCR breadth and depth analyses underestimated total T cell responses.

CDR3 size: 13 residues. Germline V gene sequence: CDR1 MNHNS, CDR2 SASEGT. Treatment here: some 19 received Ad26.COV2.S at low or high dose, single or two shots; several received placebo; per-sample allocation not given. Each sample was drawn 63 days after the first injection (of vaccine or placebo). The method was immunoSEQ multiplex PCR; TCRdb's version includes in-frame clones alone and lacks a portion of them. Of about 680,000 clones listed, 89% are singletons. The sample in question was peripheral blood, obtained in a trial of Ad26.COV2.S vaccine versus placebo. The clonotype was recovered from a person between 18 and 65 years old who received the Ad26.COV2.S COVID-19 vaccine or a placebo. The rearrangement links TRBV6-1 to TRBJ1-5; D gene ambiguous. DNA for the CDR3: TGTGCCAGCAGGGAAGGTAGCAATCAGCCCCAGCATTTT. Amino acid sequence: CASREGSNQPQHF.